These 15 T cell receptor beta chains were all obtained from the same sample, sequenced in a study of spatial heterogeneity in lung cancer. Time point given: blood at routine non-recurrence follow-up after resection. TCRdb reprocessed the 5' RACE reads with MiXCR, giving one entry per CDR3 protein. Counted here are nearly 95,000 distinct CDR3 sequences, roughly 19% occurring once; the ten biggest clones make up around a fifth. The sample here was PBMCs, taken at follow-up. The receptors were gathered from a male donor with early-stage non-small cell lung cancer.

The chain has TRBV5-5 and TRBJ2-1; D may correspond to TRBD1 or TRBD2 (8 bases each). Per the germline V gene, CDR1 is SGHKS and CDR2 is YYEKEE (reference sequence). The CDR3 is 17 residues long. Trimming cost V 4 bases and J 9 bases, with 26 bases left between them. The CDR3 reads CASSRSGTGPQASEQFF. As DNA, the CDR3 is TGTGCCAGCAGCCGTAGCGGGACAGGCCCTCAGGCCAGTGAGCAGTTCTTC.

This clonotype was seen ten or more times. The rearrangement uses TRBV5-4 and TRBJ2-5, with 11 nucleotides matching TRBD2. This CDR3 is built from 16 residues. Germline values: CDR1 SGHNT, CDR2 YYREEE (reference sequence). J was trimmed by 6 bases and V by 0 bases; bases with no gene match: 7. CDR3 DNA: TGTGCCAGCAGCTTGGCAGTAGCGGGGGGGCTTCAGACCCAGTACTTC. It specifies CASSLAVAGGLQTQYF.

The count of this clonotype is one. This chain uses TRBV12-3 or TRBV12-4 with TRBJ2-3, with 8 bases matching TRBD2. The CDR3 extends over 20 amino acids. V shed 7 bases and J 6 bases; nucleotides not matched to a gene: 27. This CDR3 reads CASTIRGEQDQSGSPDTQYF. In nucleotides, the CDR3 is TGTGCCAGCACCATCCGGGGGGAGCAAGACCAGAGCGGGAGCCCGGATACGCAGTATTTT.

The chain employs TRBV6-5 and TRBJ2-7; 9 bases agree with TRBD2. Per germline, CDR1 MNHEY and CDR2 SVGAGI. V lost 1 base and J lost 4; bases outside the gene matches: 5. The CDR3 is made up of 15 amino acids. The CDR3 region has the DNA TGTGCCAGCAGTTACTTGCTAGCGGGACGGTACGAGCAGTACTTC. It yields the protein CASSYLLAGRYEQYF.

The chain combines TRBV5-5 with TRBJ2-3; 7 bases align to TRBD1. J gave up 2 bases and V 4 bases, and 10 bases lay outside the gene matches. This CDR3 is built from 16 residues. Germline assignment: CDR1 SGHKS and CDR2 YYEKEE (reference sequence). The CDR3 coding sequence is TGTGCCAGCAGCGTCCCCTGGGACAGTACCACAGATACGCAGTATTTT. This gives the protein CASSVPWDSTTDTQYF. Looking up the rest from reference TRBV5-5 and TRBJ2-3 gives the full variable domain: DAGVTQSPTHLIKTRGQQVTLRCSPISGHKSVSWYQQVLGQGPQFIFQYYEKEERGRGNFPDRFSARQFPNYSSELNVNALLLGDSALYLCASSVPWDSTTDTQYFGPGTRLTVL.

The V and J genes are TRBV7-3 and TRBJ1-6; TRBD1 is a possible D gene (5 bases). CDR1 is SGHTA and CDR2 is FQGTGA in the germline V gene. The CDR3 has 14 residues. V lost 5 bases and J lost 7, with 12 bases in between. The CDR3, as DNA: TGTGCCAGCAGCATGGGCAGGGAGAATTCACCCCTCCACTTT. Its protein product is CASSMGRENSPLHF.

Written as DNA, the CDR3 is TGTGCCAGCATAGAGGATGGCTCTGGGGCCAACGTCCTGACTTTC. Its protein product is CASIEDGSGANVLTF. The V gene is TRBV6-2 or TRBV6-3, the J gene TRBJ2-6; D not resolved. The V gene's germline CDR1 is MNHEY and CDR2 SVGEGT. V was pared by 7 bases and J by 0 bases, with 10 bases between. CDR3 size: 15 residues.

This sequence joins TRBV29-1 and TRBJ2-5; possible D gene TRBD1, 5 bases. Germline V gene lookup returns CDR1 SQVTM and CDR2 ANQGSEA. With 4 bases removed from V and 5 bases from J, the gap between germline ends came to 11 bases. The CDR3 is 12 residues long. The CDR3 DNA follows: TGCAGCGTTGCCCCAGGGCGGGAGACCCAGTACTTC. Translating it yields CSVAPGRETQYF. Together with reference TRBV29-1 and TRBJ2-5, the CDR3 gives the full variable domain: SAVISQKPSRDICQRGTSLTIQCQVDSQVTMMFWYRQQPGQSLTLIATANQGSEATYESGFVIDKFPISRPNLTFSTLTVSNMSPEDSSIYLCSVAPGRETQYFGPGTRLLVL.

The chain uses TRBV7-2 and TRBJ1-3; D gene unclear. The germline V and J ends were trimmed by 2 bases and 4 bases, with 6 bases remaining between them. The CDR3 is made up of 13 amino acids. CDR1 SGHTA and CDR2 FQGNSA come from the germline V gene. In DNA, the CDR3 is TGTGCCAGCAGCTTATCTCTCGGAAACACCATATATTTT. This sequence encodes CASSLSLGNTIYF.

The CDR3 DNA reads TGTGCCAGTAATCGGGCGGCTAATGAAAAACTGTTTTTT. The encoded protein is CASNRAANEKLFF. The chain employs TRBV19 and TRBJ1-4; no clear D. Per the germline V gene, CDR1 is LNHDA and CDR2 is SQIVND (reference sequence). Trimming cost V 7 bases and J 3 bases, with 9 bases left between them. The CDR3 sequence is 13 residues long. Full variable domain (missing parts from reference TRBV19 and TRBJ1-4): DGGITQSPKYLFRKEGQNVTLSCEQNLNHDAMYWYRQDPGQGLRLIYYSQIVNDFQKGDIAEGYSVSREKKESFPLTVTSAQKNPTAFYLCASNRAANEKLFFGSGTQLSVL.

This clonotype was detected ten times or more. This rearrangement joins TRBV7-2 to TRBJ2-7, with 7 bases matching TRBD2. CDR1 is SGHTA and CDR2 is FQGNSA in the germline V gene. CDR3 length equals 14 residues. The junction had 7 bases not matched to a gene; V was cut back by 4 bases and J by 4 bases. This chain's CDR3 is CASSSFGTTYEQYF. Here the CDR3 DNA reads TGTGCCAGCAGCTCGTTCGGGACTACATACGAGCAGTACTTC.

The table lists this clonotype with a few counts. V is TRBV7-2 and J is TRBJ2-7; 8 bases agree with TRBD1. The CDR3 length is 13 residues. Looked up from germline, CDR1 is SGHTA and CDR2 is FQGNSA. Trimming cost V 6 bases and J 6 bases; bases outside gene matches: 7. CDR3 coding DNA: TGTGCCAGCAGGGTGACAGGGGAGGCCGAGCAGTACTTC. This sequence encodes CASRVTGEAEQYF.

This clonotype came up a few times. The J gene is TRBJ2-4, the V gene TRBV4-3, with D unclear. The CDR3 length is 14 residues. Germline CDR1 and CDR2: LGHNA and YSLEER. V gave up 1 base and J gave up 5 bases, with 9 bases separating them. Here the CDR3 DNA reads TGCGCCAGCAGCCAAGGCGGTGGGGAAAACATTCAGTACTTC. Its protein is CASSQGGGENIQYF.

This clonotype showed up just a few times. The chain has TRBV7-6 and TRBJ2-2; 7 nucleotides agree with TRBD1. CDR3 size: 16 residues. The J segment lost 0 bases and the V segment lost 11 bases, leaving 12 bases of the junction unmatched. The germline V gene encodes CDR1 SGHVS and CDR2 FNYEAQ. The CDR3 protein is CAPSSSGTANTGELFF. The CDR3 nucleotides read TGTGCCCCCTCCTCCTCCGGGACAGCGAACACCGGGGAGCTGTTTTTT.

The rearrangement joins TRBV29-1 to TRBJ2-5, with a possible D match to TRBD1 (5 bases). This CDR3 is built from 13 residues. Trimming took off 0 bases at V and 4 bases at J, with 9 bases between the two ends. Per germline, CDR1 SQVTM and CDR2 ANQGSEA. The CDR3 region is CSVEETGVETQYF. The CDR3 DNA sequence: TGCAGCGTTGAAGAAACAGGCGTAGAGACCCAGTACTTC.